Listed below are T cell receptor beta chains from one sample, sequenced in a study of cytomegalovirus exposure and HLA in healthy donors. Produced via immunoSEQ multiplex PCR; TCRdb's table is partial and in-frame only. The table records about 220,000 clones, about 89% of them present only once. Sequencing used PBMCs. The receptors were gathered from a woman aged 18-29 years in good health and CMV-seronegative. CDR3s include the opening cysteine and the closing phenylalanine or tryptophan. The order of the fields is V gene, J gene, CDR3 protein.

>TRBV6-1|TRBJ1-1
CASSGVSGFTTGDTEAFF
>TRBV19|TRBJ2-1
CASSIGWLAGVSSYNEQFF
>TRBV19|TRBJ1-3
CASSILSTGGNTIYF
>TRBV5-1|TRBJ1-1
CASSFTPGGLGMAEAFF
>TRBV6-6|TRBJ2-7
CASSYAGSSEQYF
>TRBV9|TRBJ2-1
CASSVPSAGESNEQFF
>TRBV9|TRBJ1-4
CASSGFRAGSREKLFF
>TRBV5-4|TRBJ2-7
CASSFNDPGYEQYF
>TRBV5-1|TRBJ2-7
CASRKGFGVEQYF
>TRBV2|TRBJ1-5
CASSDGVQHF
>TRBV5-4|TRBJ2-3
CASSVQTGSTDTQYF
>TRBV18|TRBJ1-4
CASSPLAGDEKLFF
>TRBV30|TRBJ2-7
CAWNRDSPYEQYF
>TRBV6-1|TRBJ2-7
CASSENWAGVNEQYF
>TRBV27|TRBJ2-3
CASRTSGRVTDTQYF
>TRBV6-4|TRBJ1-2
CASSDSGTGANRRGYTF
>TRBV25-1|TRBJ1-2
CASSSTNGQGKANYGYTF
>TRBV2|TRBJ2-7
CASTRPGQGYGEQYF
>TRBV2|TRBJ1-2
CASSPGLRYGYTF
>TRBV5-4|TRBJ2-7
CASSRRSPNTYEQYF
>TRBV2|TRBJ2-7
CASSEDGISQYF
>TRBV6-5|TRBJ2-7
CASSYPGGSEQYF
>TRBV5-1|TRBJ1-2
CASSLALQGAIPNYGYTF
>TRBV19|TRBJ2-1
CASSIGVGRGEQFF
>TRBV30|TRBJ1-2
CAWSRDRGFGGYTF
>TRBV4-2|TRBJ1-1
CASSQEWGRMYTEAFF
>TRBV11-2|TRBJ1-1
CASSAFRGVNTEAFF